This record covers a single T cell receptor beta chain. No antigen is known for it. Germline-derived CDR1 and CDR2 are LNHDA and SQIVND (reference sequence). J was trimmed by 5 bases and V by 4 bases; bases with no gene match: 4. The CDR3 spans 14 residues. Sequenced by immunoSEQ multiplex PCR; TCRdb stores in-frame clones only, minus some. The sample records 100,000 or so clones, 92% being singletons. The data are from a study of OX40 agonist ivuxolimab in advanced cancers. In the study overall: Cohort: 75% to 90% men, mean age around 55, aged roughly 23 to 90. Patients achieving partial responses numbered three: one hepatocellular carcinoma case and two cutaneous melanoma cases. Findings of the study overall: Among T cells, CD8+ cells averaged more expanded clones than CD4+ cells.

V gene TRBV19 combines with J gene TRBJ2-5; 10 bases align to TRBD1. The clonotype comes from an adult with an advanced solid tumor such as melanoma, head and neck, liver or kidney cancer. The source was CD4+ or CD8+ T cells sorted from blood, collected in a trial of the OX40 agonist ivuxolimab. This CDR3 reads CASSTTGGLETQYF. CDR3 nucleotide sequence: TGTGCCAGTAGTACGACAGGGGGCCTGGAGACCCAGTACTTC. The whole variable domain, filled in from reference TRBV19 and TRBJ2-5, reads DGGITQSPKYLFRKEGQNVTLSCEQNLNHDAMYWYRQDPGQGLRLIYYSQIVNDFQKGDIAEGYSVSREKKESFPLTVTSAQKNPTAFYLCASSTTGGLETQYFGPGTRLLVL.